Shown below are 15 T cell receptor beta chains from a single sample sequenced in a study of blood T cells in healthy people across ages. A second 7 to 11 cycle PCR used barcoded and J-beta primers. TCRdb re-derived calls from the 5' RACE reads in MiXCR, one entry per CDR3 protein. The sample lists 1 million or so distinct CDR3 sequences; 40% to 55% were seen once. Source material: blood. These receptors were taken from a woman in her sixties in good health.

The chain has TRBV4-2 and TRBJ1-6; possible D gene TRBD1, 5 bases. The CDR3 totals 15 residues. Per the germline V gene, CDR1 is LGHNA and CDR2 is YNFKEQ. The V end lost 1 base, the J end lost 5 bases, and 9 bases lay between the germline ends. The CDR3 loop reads CASSQGIGDNSPLHF. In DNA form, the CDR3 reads TGTGCCAGCAGCCAAGGGATAGGGGATAATTCACCCCTCCACTTT.

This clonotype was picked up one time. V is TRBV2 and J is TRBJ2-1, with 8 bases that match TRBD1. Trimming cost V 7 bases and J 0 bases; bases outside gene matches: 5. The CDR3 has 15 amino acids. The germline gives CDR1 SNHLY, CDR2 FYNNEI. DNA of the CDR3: TGTGCCAGCACCGAGGACAGGGCCTCCTACAATGAGCAGTTCTTC. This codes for CASTEDRASYNEQFF.

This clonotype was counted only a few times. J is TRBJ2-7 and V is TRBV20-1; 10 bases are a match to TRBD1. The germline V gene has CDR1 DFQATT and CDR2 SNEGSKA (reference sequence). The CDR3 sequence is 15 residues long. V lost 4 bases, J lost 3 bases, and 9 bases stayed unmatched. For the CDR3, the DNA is TGCAGTGCTACGAAGGGGGACAGGGGCTTCTACGAGCAGTACTTC. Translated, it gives CSATKGDRGFYEQYF.

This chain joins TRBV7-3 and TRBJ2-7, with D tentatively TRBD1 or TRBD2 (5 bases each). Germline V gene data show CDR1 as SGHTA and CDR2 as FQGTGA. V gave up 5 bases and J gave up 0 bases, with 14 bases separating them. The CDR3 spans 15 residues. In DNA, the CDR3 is TGTGCCAGCAGCGAGGGGTGGGGTACCTCCTACGAGCAGTACTTC. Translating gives CASSEGWGTSYEQYF.

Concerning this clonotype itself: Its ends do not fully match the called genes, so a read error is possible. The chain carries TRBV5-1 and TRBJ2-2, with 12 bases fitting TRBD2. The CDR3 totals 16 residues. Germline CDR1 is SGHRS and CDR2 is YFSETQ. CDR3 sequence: CTSSPGLAGSIGELFF. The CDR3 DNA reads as TGCACCAGCAGCCCCGGACTAGCGGGGAGTATCGGGGAGCTGTTTTTT.

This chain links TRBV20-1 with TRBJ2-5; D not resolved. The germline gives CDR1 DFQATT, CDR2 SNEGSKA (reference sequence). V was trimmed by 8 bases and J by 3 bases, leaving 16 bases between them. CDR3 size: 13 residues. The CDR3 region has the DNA TGCAGTCTCAGGCCCGCGGATAAAGAGACCCAGTACTTC. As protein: CSLRPADKETQYF.

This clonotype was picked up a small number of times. Here the CDR3 reads CASSTSPGGLGSDGYTF. The CDR3 DNA is TGTGCCAGCAGCACTTCCCCCGGGGGGTTAGGGAGTGATGGCTACACCTTC. The V call is TRBV12-3 or TRBV12-4, the J call TRBJ1-2; TRBD1 is a possible D gene (5 bases). V lost 6 bases to trimming and J lost 6 bases, with 26 bases between them. This CDR3 comprises 17 residues.

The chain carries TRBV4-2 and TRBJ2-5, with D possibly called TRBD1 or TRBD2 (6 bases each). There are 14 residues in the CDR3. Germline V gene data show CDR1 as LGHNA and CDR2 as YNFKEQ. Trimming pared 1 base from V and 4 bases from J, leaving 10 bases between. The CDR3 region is CASSQAGAGETQYF. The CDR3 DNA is TGTGCCAGCAGCCAAGCGGGGGCTGGAGAGACCCAGTACTTC.

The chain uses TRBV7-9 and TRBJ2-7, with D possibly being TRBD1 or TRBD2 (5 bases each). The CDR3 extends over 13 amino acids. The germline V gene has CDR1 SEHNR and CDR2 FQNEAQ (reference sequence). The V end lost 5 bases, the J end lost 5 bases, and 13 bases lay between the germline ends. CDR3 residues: CASSPAGADEQYF. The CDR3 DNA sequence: TGTGCCAGCAGCCCTGCCGGGGCTGACGAGCAGTACTTC. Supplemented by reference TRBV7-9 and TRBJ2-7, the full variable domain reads DTGVSQNPRHKITKRGQNVTFRCDPISEHNRLYWYRQTLGQGPEFLTYFQNEAQLEKSRLLSDRFSAERPKGSFSTLEIQRTEQGDSAMYLCASSPAGADEQYFGPGTRLTVT.

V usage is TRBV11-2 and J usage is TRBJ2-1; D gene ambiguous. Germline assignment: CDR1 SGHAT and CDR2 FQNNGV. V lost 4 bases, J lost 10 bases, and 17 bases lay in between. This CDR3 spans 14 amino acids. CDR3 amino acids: CASSSVGGLKEQFF. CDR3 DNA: TGTGCCAGCAGCTCCGTCGGCGGATTGAAAGAGCAGTTCTTC.

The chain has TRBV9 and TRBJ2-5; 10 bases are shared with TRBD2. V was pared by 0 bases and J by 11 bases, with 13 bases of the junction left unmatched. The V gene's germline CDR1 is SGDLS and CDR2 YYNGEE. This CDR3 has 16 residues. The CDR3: CASSVGGLAGDNEQYF. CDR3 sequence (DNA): TGTGCCAGCAGCGTAGGGGGTCTAGCGGGAGACAATGAGCAGTACTTC.

The CDR3 DNA follows: TGTGCCAGCAGTTCCAACGGCGGGAAGAACGGGGAGACCCAGTACTTC. This translates into CASSSNGGKNGETQYF. The J gene is TRBJ2-5, the V gene TRBV28; D is perhaps TRBD2 (6 bases). V shed 4 bases and J shed 5 bases, with 20 bases lying between them. The CDR3 is 16 residues long. From germline, CDR1 is MDHEN and CDR2 SYDVKM.

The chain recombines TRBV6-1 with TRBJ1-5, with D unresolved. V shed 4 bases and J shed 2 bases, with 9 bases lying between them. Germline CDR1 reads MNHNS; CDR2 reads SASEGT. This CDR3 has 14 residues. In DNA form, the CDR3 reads TGTGCCAGCAGTGTACTCTCGGGCAATCAGCCCCAGCATTTT. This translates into CASSVLSGNQPQHF.

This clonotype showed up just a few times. For the CDR3, the DNA is TGTGCCAGCAGTTCTTGGACCAGCCCTAATGGCTACACCTTC. Its translation is CASSSWTSPNGYTF. The chain recombines TRBV27 with TRBJ1-2; D is ambiguous. Germline assignment: CDR1 MNHEY and CDR2 SMNVEV (reference sequence). Trimming took 4 bases from V and 6 from J, leaving 15 bases between them. The CDR3 extends over 14 amino acids.

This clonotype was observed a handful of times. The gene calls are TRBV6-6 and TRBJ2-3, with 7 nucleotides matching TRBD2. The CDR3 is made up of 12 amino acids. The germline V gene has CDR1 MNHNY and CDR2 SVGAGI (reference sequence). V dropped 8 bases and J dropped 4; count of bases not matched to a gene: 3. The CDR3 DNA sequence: TGTGCCAGCGATGCGGGGGCAGATACGCAGTATTTT. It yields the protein CASDAGADTQYF.